This paragraph reports one T cell receptor (beta chain). PCR primers comprised 60 Vbeta and 13 Jbeta primers. Libraries were prepared by immunoSEQ multiplex PCR; TCRdb keeps only in-frame clonotypes and omits some of them. The data contain fewer than 140,000 clones, about two thirds of them singletons. The junction had 17 bases not matched to a gene; V was cut back by 3 bases and J by 8 bases. There are 18 residues in the CDR3. Germline CDR1 is SGHNT and CDR2 is YYREEE (reference sequence). The record originates from a study of cytomegalovirus exposure and HLA in healthy donors. The chain links TRBV5-4 to TRBJ2-1; TRBD2 aligns across 10 bases. The sequenced material came from PBMCs. This TCR derives from a female donor in good health and CMV-seronegative. The CDR3 sequence: CASSSTTKPSGSRDEQFF. CDR3 nucleotide sequence: TGTGCCAGCAGCTCTACCACCAAGCCTAGCGGGAGTCGGGATGAGCAGTTCTTC.